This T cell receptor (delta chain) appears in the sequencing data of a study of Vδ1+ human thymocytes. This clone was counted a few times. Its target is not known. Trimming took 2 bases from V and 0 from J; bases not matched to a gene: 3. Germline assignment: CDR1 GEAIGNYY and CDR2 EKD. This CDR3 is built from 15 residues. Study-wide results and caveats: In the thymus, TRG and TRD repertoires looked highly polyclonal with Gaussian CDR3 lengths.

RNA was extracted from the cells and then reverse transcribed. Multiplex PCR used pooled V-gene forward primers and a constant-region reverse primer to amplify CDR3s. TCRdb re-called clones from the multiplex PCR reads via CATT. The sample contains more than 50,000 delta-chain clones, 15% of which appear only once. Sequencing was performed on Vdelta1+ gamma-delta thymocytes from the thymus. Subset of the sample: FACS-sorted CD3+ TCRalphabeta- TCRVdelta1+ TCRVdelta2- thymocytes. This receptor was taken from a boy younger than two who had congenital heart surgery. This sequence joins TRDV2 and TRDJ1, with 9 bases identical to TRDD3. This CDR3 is CACDNWGKYTDKLIF. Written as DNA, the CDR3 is TGTGCCTGTGACAACTGGGGGAAGTACACCGATAAACTCATCTTT.